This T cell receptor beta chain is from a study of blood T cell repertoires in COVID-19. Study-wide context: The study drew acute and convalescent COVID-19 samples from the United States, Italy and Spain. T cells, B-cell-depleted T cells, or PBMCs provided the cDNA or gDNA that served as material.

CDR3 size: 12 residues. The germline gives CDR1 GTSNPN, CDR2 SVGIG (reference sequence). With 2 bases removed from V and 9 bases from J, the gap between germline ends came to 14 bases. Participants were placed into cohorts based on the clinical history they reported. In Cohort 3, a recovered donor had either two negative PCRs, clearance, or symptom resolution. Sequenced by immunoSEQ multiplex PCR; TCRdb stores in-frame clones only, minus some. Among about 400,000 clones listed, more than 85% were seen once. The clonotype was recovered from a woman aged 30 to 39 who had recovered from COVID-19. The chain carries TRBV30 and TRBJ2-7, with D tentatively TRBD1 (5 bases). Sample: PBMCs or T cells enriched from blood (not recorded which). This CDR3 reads CAWSNHERGQYF. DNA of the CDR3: TGTGCCTGGAGTAACCACGAAAGGGGGCAGTACTTC.